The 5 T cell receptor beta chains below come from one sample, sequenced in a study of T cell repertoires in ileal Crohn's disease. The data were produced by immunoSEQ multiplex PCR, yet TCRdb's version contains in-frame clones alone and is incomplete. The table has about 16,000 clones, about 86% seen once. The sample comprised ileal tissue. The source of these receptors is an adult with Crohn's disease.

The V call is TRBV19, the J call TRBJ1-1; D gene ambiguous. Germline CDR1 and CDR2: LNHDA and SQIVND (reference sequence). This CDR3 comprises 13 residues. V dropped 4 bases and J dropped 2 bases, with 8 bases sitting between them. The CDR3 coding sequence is TGTGCCAGTAGTACAACTATCAACACTGAAGCTTTCTTT. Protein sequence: CASSTTINTEAFF.

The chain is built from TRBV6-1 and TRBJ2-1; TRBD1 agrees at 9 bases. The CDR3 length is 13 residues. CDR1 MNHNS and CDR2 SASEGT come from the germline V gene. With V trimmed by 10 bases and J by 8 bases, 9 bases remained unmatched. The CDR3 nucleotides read TGTGCCACCACGGACAGGGGACTCGATGAGCAGTTCTTC. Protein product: CATTDRGLDEQFF.

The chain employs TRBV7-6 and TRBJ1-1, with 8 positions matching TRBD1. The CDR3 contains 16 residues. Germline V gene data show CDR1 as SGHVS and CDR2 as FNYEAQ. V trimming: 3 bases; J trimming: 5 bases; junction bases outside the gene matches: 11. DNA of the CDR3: TGTGCCAGCAGCTTGATGCCCACAGGGGGTAGAACTGAAGCTTTCTTT. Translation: CASSLMPTGGRTEAFF.

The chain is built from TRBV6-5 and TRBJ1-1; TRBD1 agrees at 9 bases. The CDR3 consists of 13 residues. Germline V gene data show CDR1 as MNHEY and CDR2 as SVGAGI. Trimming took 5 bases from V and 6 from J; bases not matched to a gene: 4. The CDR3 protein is CASSPRQGAEAFF. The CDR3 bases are TGTGCCAGCAGTCCGCGACAGGGGGCTGAAGCTTTCTTT.

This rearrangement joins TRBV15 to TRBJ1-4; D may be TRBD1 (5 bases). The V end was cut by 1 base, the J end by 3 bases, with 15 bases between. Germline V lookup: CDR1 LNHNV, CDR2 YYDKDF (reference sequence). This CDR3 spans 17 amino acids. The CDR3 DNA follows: TGTGCCACCAGCAGAGGTGCAGGGAGGTCTCCTAATGAAAAACTGTTTTTT. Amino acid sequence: CATSRGAGRSPNEKLFF.